A single sample gave rise to the 24 T cell receptor beta chains below, sequenced in a study of technical replicates of blood from several donors. Sequencing was performed with immunoSEQ multiplex PCR; in TCRdb, only in-frame clones are kept and a portion is missing. In the table there are about 75,000 clones, around 97% of which are singletons. The sample taken for sequencing was T cells isolated from PBMCs. The receptors stem from a human donor in good health.

This sequence joins TRBV27 and TRBJ2-7; TRBD1 might be the D (6 bases). This CDR3 contains 16 residues. Trimming took off 5 bases at V and 2 bases at J, with 19 bases between the two ends. Germline V CDR1 and CDR2: MNHEY, SMNVEV (reference sequence). The CDR3 bases are TGTGCCAGCAGTCTTTGGACAGAACAGCCACCCTACGAGCAGTACTTC. This sequence encodes CASSLWTEQPPYEQYF.

The rearrangement uses TRBV2 and TRBJ2-5, with 11 bases identical to TRBD2. Trimming cost V 2 bases and J 2 bases; bases outside gene matches: 10. This CDR3 spans 18 amino acids. Per the germline V gene, CDR1 is SNHLY and CDR2 is FYNNEI. The CDR3 bases are TGTGCCAGCAGTGAAAGGCTAGCGGGGGGTCGTTGGCAAGAGACCCAGTACTTC. Translation: CASSERLAGGRWQETQYF.

CDR3 nucleotide sequence: TGTGCCAGCTCACCTATCCGGGGGGATGATGGCTACACCTTC. Translation gives CASSPIRGDDGYTF. This rearrangement joins TRBV18 to TRBJ1-2; D may be TRBD1 (5 bases). V was cut by 3 bases and J by 6 bases, with 14 bases left in between. From germline, CDR1 is KGHSH and CDR2 LQKENI. The CDR3 has 14 amino acids.

Written as DNA, the CDR3 is TGTGCCAGCAGCCAGGCCCTTGGCCCAGATACGCAGTATTTT. As protein: CASSQALGPDTQYF. This sequence joins TRBV4-2 and TRBJ2-3; D not resolved. The germline V gene encodes CDR1 LGHNA and CDR2 YNFKEQ. The CDR3 is made up of 14 amino acids. Trimming cost V 3 bases and J 4 bases, with 11 bases left between them.

The chain employs TRBV19 and TRBJ2-7; D perhaps matches TRBD2 (5 bases). Trimming left V 6 bases short and J 6 bases short, with 9 bases between. The V gene's germline CDR1 is LNHDA and CDR2 SQIVND (reference sequence). There are 11 residues in the CDR3. CDR3 amino acids: CASRGESEQYF. The CDR3 DNA reads TGTGCCAGTAGGGGAGAAAGCGAGCAGTACTTC.

The chain is built from TRBV19 and TRBJ2-1; 7 nucleotides line up with TRBD2. After removal of 5 bases from V and 6 bases from J, the junction contained 7 bases not matched to a gene. Germline CDR1 is LNHDA and CDR2 is SQIVND (reference sequence). The CDR3 has 14 amino acids. Here the CDR3 DNA reads TGTGCCAGTAGTTGGACTAGTCTTAGCAATGAGCAGTTCTTC. The encoded protein is CASSWTSLSNEQFF. The variable domain in full, completed from reference TRBV19 and TRBJ2-1, reads DGGITQSPKYLFRKEGQNVTLSCEQNLNHDAMYWYRQDPGQGLRLIYYSQIVNDFQKGDIAEGYSVSREKKESFPLTVTSAQKNPTAFYLCASSWTSLSNEQFFGPGTRLTVL.

The chain couples TRBV5-8 to TRBJ2-7; D possibly corresponds to TRBD1 (6 bases). Germline assignment: CDR1 SGHTS and CDR2 YDEGEE. Trimming pared 1 base from V and 2 bases from J, leaving 13 bases between. The CDR3 runs to 15 residues. The DNA of the CDR3 is TGTGCCAGCAGCTTGCAGGGACACCAAACCTACGAGCAGTACTTC. Protein product: CASSLQGHQTYEQYF.

This chain joins TRBV29-1 and TRBJ2-2, with TRBD1 matching over 8 bases. Unmatched junction bases numbered 7, after V lost 6 bases and J lost 1 base. Germline CDR1 SQVTM, CDR2 ANQGSEA. This CDR3 has 15 residues. The CDR3 spells CSVVQGALNTGELFF. The CDR3 DNA reads as TGCAGCGTAGTGCAGGGGGCGCTGAACACCGGGGAGCTGTTTTTT.

The chain links TRBV7-6 to TRBJ2-7, with 7 bases matching TRBD1. Germline CDR1 is SGHVS and CDR2 is FNYEAQ. CDR3 length: 15 amino acids. The junction had 9 bases not matched to a gene; V was cut back by 4 bases and J by 3 bases. The CDR3 region is CASSSGTESFYEQYF. DNA for the CDR3: TGTGCCAGCAGCTCCGGGACAGAAAGTTTCTACGAGCAGTACTTC.

The chain joins TRBV2 to TRBJ2-1; the match to TRBD2 covers 9 bases. The CDR3 is 15 amino acids. Unmatched junction bases numbered 2, after V lost 4 bases and J lost 1 base. Germline lookup yields CDR1 SNHLY and CDR2 FYNNEI. In nucleotides, the CDR3 is TGTGCCAGCAGTGTAGCGGGAGTTTCCTACAATGAGCAGTTCTTC. Translated, it gives CASSVAGVSYNEQFF. The full variable domain, rest sourced from reference TRBV2 and TRBJ2-1, is EPEVTQTPSHQVTQMGQEVILRCVPISNHLYFYWYRQILGQKVEFLVSFYNNEISEKSEIFDDQFSVERPDGSNFTLKIRSTKLEDSAMYFCASSVAGVSYNEQFFGPGTRLTVL.

The chain employs TRBV6-5 and TRBJ2-2; 12 bases align to TRBD2. Germline V gene data show CDR1 as MNHEY and CDR2 as SVGAGI. The CDR3 spans 14 residues. J gave up 5 bases and V 10 bases, and 5 bases lay outside the gene matches. CDR3: CATRTSGITGELFF. The CDR3 DNA reads TGTGCCACACGGACTAGCGGGATAACCGGGGAGCTGTTTTTT.

This rearrangement joins TRBV27 to TRBJ1-6; 7 bases align to TRBD1. The CDR3 consists of 14 residues. With 5 bases clipped from V and 10 bases from J, the junction kept 8 bases outside the gene matches. CDR1 is MNHEY, CDR2 SMNVEV, per germline (reference sequence). The DNA for the CDR3 is TGTGCCAGCAGTCCCTCTCCGACAGGGTCACCCCTCCACTTT. It specifies CASSPSPTGSPLHF.

This clone has a single count. The CDR3 DNA reads TGTGCCACCAGCAGGTCAATAGCGGGAGGGGGTGTGGTGCAGTTCTTC. This codes for CATSRSIAGGGVVQFF. The rearrangement links TRBV15 to TRBJ2-1; 11 nucleotides align to TRBD2. Germline CDR1 is LNHNV and CDR2 is YYDKDF (reference sequence). The trim removed 3 bases at V and 12 bases at J, leaving 13 bases unmatched. The CDR3 is 16 residues long.

The sample holds a few counts of this clone. The CDR3 sequence is CASSPTWTVSTEAFF. The CDR3, as DNA: TGTGCCAGCAGCCCGACTTGGACAGTAAGCACTGAAGCTTTCTTT. V gene TRBV5-6 combines with J gene TRBJ1-1; D is possibly TRBD1 (6 bases). CDR3 length equals 15 residues. The germline gives CDR1 SGHDT, CDR2 YYEEEE. V lost 4 bases and J 4 bases, leaving 17 bases between the germline ends.

This clone has just one count. The rearrangement links TRBV11-2 to TRBJ2-7; D may be TRBD1 (6 bases). The germline V gene has CDR1 SGHAT and CDR2 FQNNGV. The V end was cut by 5 bases, the J end by 5 bases, with 19 bases between. The length of the CDR3 is 15 residues. The CDR3 nucleotides are TGTGCCAGCAGCATTAGGACAGCCTCCCCGGACGAGCAGTACTTC. Translating it yields CASSIRTASPDEQYF.

The DNA of the CDR3 is TGTGCCAGGCTCCGCAGCGATTCTTCGGATAAGACCTTC. Protein sequence: CARLRSDSSDKTF. The genes are TRBV19 and TRBJ1-2, with D unresolved. The CDR3 sequence is 13 residues long. Germline CDR1 is LNHDA and CDR2 is SQIVND (reference sequence). The V end lost 9 bases, the J end lost 14 bases, and 25 bases lay between the germline ends.

The chain recombines TRBV7-6 with TRBJ2-5, with 7 bases matching TRBD2. The CDR3 length is 15 residues. V lost 5 bases to trimming and J lost 1 base; unmatched junction nucleotides: 7. CDR1 is SGHVS, CDR2 FNYEAQ, per germline. CDR3 nucleotide sequence: TGTGCCAGCAGCGGACCAGCGGGGACCCAAGAGACCCAGTACTTC. Amino acids: CASSGPAGTQETQYF. Drawing the rest from reference TRBV7-6 and TRBJ2-5, the complete variable domain is GAGVSQSPRYKVTKRGQDVALRCDPISGHVSLYWYRQALGQGPEFLTYFNYEAQQDKSGLPNDRFSAERPEGSISTLTIQRTEQRDSAMYRCASSGPAGTQETQYFGPGTRLLVL.

This chain connects TRBV5-1 to TRBJ2-3; the D is unclear. CDR1 and CDR2 from the germline V gene are SGHRS and YFSETQ. CDR3 size: 12 residues. V lost 3 bases and J 5 bases, leaving 7 bases between the germline ends. CDR3 region: CASSSRQDTQYF. CDR3 nucleotides: TGCGCCAGCAGCTCACGACAAGATACGCAGTATTTT.

The chain links TRBV5-1 to TRBJ2-3, with 9 bases matching TRBD1. Per the germline V gene, CDR1 is SGHRS and CDR2 is YFSETQ. Trimming cost V 4 bases and J 1 base; bases outside gene matches: 16. The CDR3 is 19 residues long. The chain's CDR3 is CASSPRGTGSVRRTDTQYF. The CDR3 DNA reads TGCGCCAGCAGCCCCCGTGGGACAGGGAGTGTCCGACGCACAGATACGCAGTATTTT.

This chain uses TRBV7-6 with TRBJ2-7, with a tentative D call TRBD1 (5 bases). The germline CDR1 and CDR2 sequences are SGHVS and FNYEAQ. Trimming took 4 bases from V and 5 from J, leaving 12 bases between them. CDR3 length: 13 amino acids. The chain's CDR3 is CASSSKGRDEQYF. The CDR3 region has the DNA TGTGCCAGCAGCTCAAAGGGGCGAGACGAGCAGTACTTC. Full variable domain (missing parts from reference TRBV7-6 and TRBJ2-7): GAGVSQSPRYKVTKRGQDVALRCDPISGHVSLYWYRQALGQGPEFLTYFNYEAQQDKSGLPNDRFSAERPEGSISTLTIQRTEQRDSAMYRCASSSKGRDEQYFGPGTRLTVT.

The chain couples TRBV4-1 to TRBJ2-3, with 9 bases that match TRBD1. Trimming removed 5 bases from V and 3 bases from J; junction bases left unmatched: 12. Per germline, CDR1 MGHRA and CDR2 YSYEKL. The CDR3 is made up of 17 amino acids. This chain's CDR3 is CASSTGTGSGWTDTQYF. The CDR3 bases are TGCGCCAGCAGCACCGGGACAGGGAGTGGTTGGACAGATACGCAGTATTTT.

V gene TRBV28 combines with J gene TRBJ2-3; a possible D gene is TRBD2 (6 bases). The CDR3 runs to 14 residues. CDR1 and CDR2 (germline): MDHEN, SYDVKM. V lost 2 bases to trimming and J lost 2 bases, with 8 bases between them. The CDR3, as DNA: TGTGCCAGCAGTTTAGCGGGACTCACAGATACGCAGTATTTT. Encoded protein: CASSLAGLTDTQYF.

The chain joins TRBV4-2 to TRBJ2-3, with 7 bases lining up with TRBD2. Germline assignment: CDR1 LGHNA and CDR2 YNFKEQ. Losses at the gene ends were 2 bases for V and 4 bases for J; bases not matched to a gene: 9. The CDR3 runs to 16 residues. The CDR3 DNA reads as TGTGCCAGCAGCCAACGTTGGGCGGGAGAGGCAGATACGCAGTATTTT. This translates into CASSQRWAGEADTQYF.

The chain carries TRBV7-3 and TRBJ2-3; D unresolved. The V end lost 5 bases, the J end lost 2 bases, and 8 bases lay between the germline ends. CDR3 size: 13 residues. The germline V gene has CDR1 SGHTA and CDR2 FQGTGA. DNA for the CDR3: TGTGCCAGCAGCCCCAGGAACACAGATACGCAGTATTTT. Its translation: CASSPRNTDTQYF.